This T cell receptor beta chain was profiled in a study of shared T cell receptors in the human thymus. The CDR3 is made up of 16 amino acids. Germline V gene sequence: CDR1 SGHVS, CDR2 FNYEAQ. The V end lost 0 bases, the J end lost 3 bases, and 14 bases lay between the germline ends. Profiled with immunoSEQ multiplex PCR; TCRdb holds only in-frame clones, not every one. The data hold 600,000 or so clones, with about 89% observed a single time. This same sample was also part of a study on human thymus T cells. That report notes: Congenital heart defects were the reason for the corrective surgery that the donors, healthy Finnish infants, were having. Resected material from corrective heart surgery provided the thymus tissue analysed. The authors found apparently biased V and J gene usage in thymic and blood repertoires. Thymic repertoires overlap heavily among unrelated individuals, related research has reported.

Material: thymocytes. The V call is TRBV7-6, the J call TRBJ1-1, with unresolved D. This TCR came from a boy in the first two years of life with a congenital heart defect. The chain's CDR3 is CASSLAPDRGDTEAFF. The CDR3 region has the DNA TGTGCCAGCAGCTTAGCCCCGGATCGCGGGGACACTGAAGCTTTCTTT.